The 26 T cell receptor beta chains presented below share a single source sample, sequenced in a study of blood T cell repertoires in COVID-19. The repertoire was sequenced with immunoSEQ multiplex PCR; TCRdb's copy has only in-frame clones and lacks some. The sample holds about 54,000 clones, 90% seen once. Specimen: peripheral blood. The source is a man aged 50-60 years with acute or convalescent COVID-19.

The chain joins TRBV12-3 or TRBV12-4 to TRBJ2-2, with D perhaps matching TRBD1 (5 bases). The CDR3 consists of 12 residues. Trimming left V 10 bases short and J 7 bases short, with 13 bases between. The CDR3 region is CATDRVVGELFF. The CDR3 DNA reads TGTGCCACCGACAGAGTCGTCGGGGAGCTGTTTTTT.

This clone appeared a single time. The V and J genes are TRBV4-1 and TRBJ2-5, with D possibly TRBD2 on 6 matching bases. CDR1 MGHRA and CDR2 YSYEKL come from the germline V gene. CDR3 length equals 14 residues. The ends were cut back, 4 bases at V and 2 bases at J, with 11 bases in the middle. The CDR3 region has the DNA TGCGCCAGCAGCCCAGCGGGCTTGCAAGAGACCCAGTACTTC. Its translation: CASSPAGLQETQYF.

The chain joins TRBV20-1 to TRBJ1-2; D gene unclear. Germline V gene sequence: CDR1 DFQATT, CDR2 SNEGSKA (reference sequence). The V end was cut by 0 bases, the J end by 7 bases, with 3 bases between. The CDR3 has 10 residues. CDR3 protein: CSARDGGYTF. As DNA, the CDR3 is TGCAGTGCTAGAGACGGTGGCTACACCTTC.

This clone is a singleton in its sample. This chain connects TRBV6-5 to TRBJ2-7; 7 bases align to TRBD2. This CDR3 has 14 amino acids. The V segment lost 4 bases and the J segment 0 bases; nucleotides outside the gene matches: 3. Germline V gives CDR1 MNHEY, CDR2 SVGAGI. The CDR3 sequence is CASSFTSDSYEQYF. The DNA of the CDR3 is TGTGCCAGCAGTTTTACTAGCGACTCCTACGAGCAGTACTTC.

The genes are TRBV19 and TRBJ2-7, with 7 bases fitting TRBD1. Trimming at V came to 4 bases and at J to 2 bases, leaving 8 bases not matched to a gene. The V gene's germline CDR1 is LNHDA and CDR2 SQIVND (reference sequence). This CDR3 contains 15 residues. The CDR3 loop is CASSRGGQATYEQYF. For the CDR3, the DNA is TGTGCCAGTAGTAGGGGCGGACAGGCCACCTACGAGCAGTACTTC. The full variable domain, rest sourced from reference TRBV19 and TRBJ2-7, is DGGITQSPKYLFRKEGQNVTLSCEQNLNHDAMYWYRQDPGQGLRLIYYSQIVNDFQKGDIAEGYSVSREKKESFPLTVTSAQKNPTAFYLCASSRGGQATYEQYFGPGTRLTVT.

The V call is TRBV27, the J call TRBJ2-7; tentatively, D is TRBD2 (6 bases). The V gene's germline CDR1 is MNHEY and CDR2 SMNVEV (reference sequence). This CDR3 has 15 residues. V was pared by 4 bases and J by 2 bases, with 15 bases between. The CDR3 region is CASSWGTGLAYEQYF. The CDR3 nucleotides are TGTGCCAGCAGTTGGGGCACGGGACTCGCCTACGAGCAGTACTTC.

The chain is built from TRBV19 and TRBJ2-7; D possibly corresponds to TRBD1 (6 bases). The CDR3 sequence is 12 residues long. V lost 3 bases, J lost 7 bases, and 10 bases lay in between. Germline V gene sequence: CDR1 LNHDA, CDR2 SQIVND (reference sequence). The DNA of the CDR3 is TGTGCCAGTAGTATCCAGGGGTCTGAGCAGTACTTC. Protein: CASSIQGSEQYF.

This chain links TRBV24-1 with TRBJ2-7; 16 bases line up with TRBD2. This CDR3 comprises 16 residues. The germline V gene encodes CDR1 KGHDR and CDR2 SFDVKD. The V and J ends lost 4 bases and 5 bases, in that order; junction bases with no gene match: 4. CDR3 in amino acids: CATSDGTSGRAHEQYF. The CDR3 coding sequence is TGTGCCACCAGTGACGGGACTAGCGGGAGGGCCCACGAGCAGTACTTC.

This rearrangement joins TRBV28 to TRBJ2-1; weak D call: TRBD2 (6 bases). The V end lost 3 bases, the J end lost 6 bases, and 12 bases lay between the germline ends. The CDR3 spans 14 residues. Germline assignment: CDR1 MDHEN and CDR2 SYDVKM. The CDR3 spells CASSFGGGGNEQFF. In DNA form, the CDR3 reads TGTGCCAGCAGTTTTGGGGGAGGTGGCAATGAGCAGTTCTTC.

The V and J genes are TRBV19 and TRBJ1-3; 7 bases match TRBD1. CDR1 and CDR2 (germline): LNHDA, SQIVND (reference sequence). Germline trimming cut 6 bases from V and 2 bases from J; bases unmatched to any gene: 1. The CDR3 has 13 amino acids. CDR3 in amino acids: CASSTGAGNTIYF. CDR3 coding DNA: TGTGCCAGTAGCACAGGGGCTGGAAACACCATATATTTT.

V and J are TRBV5-1 and TRBJ1-1; weak D call: TRBD1 (5 bases). CDR3 length: 16 residues. CDR1 and CDR2 (germline): SGHRS, YFSETQ. V was trimmed by 0 bases and J by 3 bases, leaving 15 bases between them. For the CDR3, the DNA is TGCGCCAGCAGCTTGGACCCCGGGGGGGTAGACACTGAAGCTTTCTTT. Translating it yields CASSLDPGGVDTEAFF.

J is TRBJ1-6 and V is TRBV9; 7 bases align to TRBD1. CDR1 is SGDLS, CDR2 YYNGEE, per germline. This CDR3 is 15 amino acids long. The V gene end was trimmed by 5 bases and the J gene end by 0 bases; junction bases not matched to a gene: 2. CDR3 protein: CASRGQSSYNSPLHF. CDR3 sequence (DNA): TGTGCCAGCAGGGGACAGAGCTCCTATAATTCACCCCTCCACTTT.

This clone was recorded a few times. The rearrangement joins TRBV27 to TRBJ2-7, with 10 bases aligning to TRBD1. Germline V lookup: CDR1 MNHEY, CDR2 SMNVEV (reference sequence). CDR3 length: 14 residues. V shed 5 bases and J 9 bases; nucleotides not matched to a gene: 10. The CDR3 region has the DNA TGTGCCAGCAGTCCGGACAGGGGGGGGCTTGGGCAGTACTTC. Protein product: CASSPDRGGLGQYF.

The V call is TRBV7-2, the J call TRBJ2-7, with 11 bases identical to TRBD2. Germline V gene sequence: CDR1 SGHTA, CDR2 FQGNSA. Unmatched junction bases numbered 3, after V lost 2 bases and J lost 6 bases. CDR3 length: 14 residues. The CDR3 here is CASSLRLAGGEQYF. The CDR3 coding sequence is TGTGCCAGCAGCTTAAGGCTAGCGGGAGGCGAGCAGTACTTC.

The chain couples TRBV24-1 to TRBJ2-3; the match to TRBD2 covers 8 bases. Germline V gene data show CDR1 as KGHDR and CDR2 as SFDVKD. The CDR3 has 15 amino acids. Losses at the gene ends were 6 bases for V and 4 bases for J; bases not matched to a gene: 8. CDR3 in DNA: TGTGCCACCAGTTCGGGAGGGAAACCCGCAGATACGCAGTATTTT. Its translation: CATSSGGKPADTQYF.

The V call is TRBV19, the J call TRBJ1-5; D is uncertain. There are 13 residues in the CDR3. Germline assignment: CDR1 LNHDA and CDR2 SQIVND (reference sequence). V shed 7 bases and J shed 2 bases, with 9 bases lying between them. CDR3 in amino acids: CASKGEGNQPQHF. In nucleotides, the CDR3 is TGTGCCAGTAAAGGCGAGGGCAATCAGCCCCAGCATTTT.

This clone was picked up one time. The V and J genes are TRBV5-6 and TRBJ2-3, with a tentative D call TRBD1 (5 bases). Germline V gene data show CDR1 as SGHDT and CDR2 as YYEEEE. V lost 3 bases and J 2 bases, leaving 10 bases between the germline ends. CDR3 length: 14 amino acids. The CDR3 DNA reads as TGTGCCAGCAGCTACAGGACGTTCACAGATACGCAGTATTTT. This codes for CASSYRTFTDTQYF.

V usage is TRBV27 and J usage is TRBJ2-7, with 14 bases aligning to TRBD2. CDR1 MNHEY and CDR2 SMNVEV come from the germline V gene (reference sequence). Trimming removed 6 bases from V and 4 bases from J; junction bases left unmatched: 11. CDR3 length equals 17 residues. Written as DNA, the CDR3 is TGTGCCAGCAGCCGGGGACTAGCGGGAGTGTCCCAGTACGAGCAGTACTTC. This sequence encodes CASSRGLAGVSQYEQYF.

The rearrangement joins TRBV12-3 or TRBV12-4 to TRBJ1-2; unclear D gene. Trimming removed 3 bases at V and 8 bases at J, with 13 bases between. The CDR3 contains 13 residues. Here the CDR3 DNA reads TGTGCCAGCAGTTTCGGCCAGGTCAGCGGCTACACCTTC. Translation: CASSFGQVSGYTF.

J is TRBJ2-2 and V is TRBV5-6; 10 bases line up with TRBD1. The CDR3 has 18 residues. The ends lost 2 bases at V and 3 bases at J; junction bases unmatched: 10. Germline CDR1 SGHDT, CDR2 YYEEEE. The CDR3 sequence is CASSFARPGTGDTGELFF. The CDR3 nucleotides are TGTGCCAGCAGCTTCGCTAGACCCGGGACAGGGGACACCGGGGAGCTGTTTTTT.

The rearrangement uses TRBV11-2 and TRBJ2-1; 7 bases map to TRBD2. Unmatched junction bases numbered 5, after V lost 1 base and J lost 2 bases. In germline, CDR1 is SGHAT, CDR2 FQNNGV. The CDR3 has 16 residues. The CDR3 DNA reads TGTGCCAGCAGCTTAGGGGTCGGGAGGCCCTACAATGAGCAGTTCTTC. This gives the protein CASSLGVGRPYNEQFF.

This rearrangement joins TRBV2 to TRBJ2-2; 7 bases match TRBD2. J was trimmed by 1 base and V by 8 bases; bases with no gene match: 1. Germline values: CDR1 SNHLY, CDR2 FYNNEI. The CDR3 loop spans 13 amino acids. As DNA, the CDR3 is TGTGCCAGCTCTAGCGGGAACACCGGGGAGCTGTTTTTT. It is translated as CASSSGNTGELFF.

This rearrangement joins TRBV27 to TRBJ2-3; 7 bases map to TRBD1. The CDR3 consists of 13 residues. The V segment lost 9 bases and the J segment 2 bases; nucleotides outside the gene matches: 5. From germline, CDR1 is MNHEY and CDR2 SMNVEV (reference sequence). CDR3: CASRDRFTDTQYF. The CDR3 bases are TGTGCCAGTCGGGACAGATTCACAGATACGCAGTATTTT.

The chain is built from TRBV6-5 and TRBJ2-3, with D possibly matching TRBD1 (6 bases). Trimming pared 4 bases from V and 6 bases from J, leaving 20 bases between. The CDR3 length is 16 residues. Per the germline V gene, CDR1 is MNHEY and CDR2 is SVGAGI. The CDR3 is CASSSFFRGFGDTQYF. The CDR3 DNA is TGTGCCAGCAGTTCCTTCTTCAGGGGTTTTGGGGATACGCAGTATTTT.

The V gene is TRBV27, the J gene TRBJ1-5, with D unclear. There are 15 residues in the CDR3. CDR1 and CDR2 (germline): MNHEY, SMNVEV (reference sequence). The germline V and J ends were trimmed by 2 bases and 0 bases, with 8 bases remaining between them. The chain's CDR3 is CASSLKPSSNQPQHF. In nucleotides, the CDR3 is TGTGCCAGCAGTTTAAAGCCCTCTAGCAATCAGCCCCAGCATTTT.

V gene TRBV18 combines with J gene TRBJ2-6; no firm D call. Trimming pared 2 bases from V and 0 bases from J, leaving 8 bases between. CDR1 KGHSH and CDR2 LQKENI come from the germline V gene. The CDR3 is 16 residues long. The DNA for the CDR3 is TGTGCCAGCTCACCAGATAGAAACTCTGGGGCCAACGTCCTGACTTTC. Translation: CASSPDRNSGANVLTF.